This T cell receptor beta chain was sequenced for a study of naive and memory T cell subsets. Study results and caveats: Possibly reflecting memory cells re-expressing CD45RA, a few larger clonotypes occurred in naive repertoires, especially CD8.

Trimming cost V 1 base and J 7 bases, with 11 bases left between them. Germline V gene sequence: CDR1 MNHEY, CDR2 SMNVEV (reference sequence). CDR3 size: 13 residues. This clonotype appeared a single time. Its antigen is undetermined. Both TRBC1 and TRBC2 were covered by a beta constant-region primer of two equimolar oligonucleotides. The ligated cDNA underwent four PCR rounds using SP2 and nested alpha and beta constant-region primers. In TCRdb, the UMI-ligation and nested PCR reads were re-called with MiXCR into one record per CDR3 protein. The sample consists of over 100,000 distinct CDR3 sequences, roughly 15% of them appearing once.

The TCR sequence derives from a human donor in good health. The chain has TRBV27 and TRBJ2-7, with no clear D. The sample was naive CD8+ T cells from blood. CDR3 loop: CASSLFQFMEQYF. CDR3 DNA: TGTGCCAGCAGTTTATTTCAGTTTATGGAGCAGTACTTC.